This TCR beta chain was retrieved from a study of blood T cells in healthy people across ages. Primers used in a second PCR of roughly 6 to 11 cycles were a sample-barcoded 5' primer and a J-beta primer mix. TCRdb independently ran MiXCR on the 5' RACE reads; one entry per CDR3 protein. The sample holds more than 900,000 distinct CDR3 sequences, 25% to 30% seen once. This CDR3 spans 15 amino acids. Germline V gene data show CDR1 as SGHDT and CDR2 as YYEEEE. V shed 9 bases and J 5 bases; nucleotides not matched to a gene: 17. This sample was shared with a second study, whose subject was T cells of mothers and their children. From that paper: Slightly higher overlap, not significant, was seen in related mother-child pairs than in unrelated pairs.

The receptor's source is a woman aged 40 to 50 in good health. Source material: blood. The chain uses TRBV5-6 and TRBJ2-7, with 7 positions matching TRBD1. CDR3 residues: CATQKVRTGGDEQYF. CDR3 nucleotides: TGTGCCACCCAGAAGGTACGGACAGGCGGCGACGAGCAGTACTTC.